The entry that follows covers one TCR beta chain sequence. These data originate in a study of control samples from healthy donors and cancer patients. CDR3 length: 13 amino acids. The germline V gene encodes CDR1 SEHNR and CDR2 FQNEAQ (reference sequence). The V and J ends lost 7 bases and 2 bases, in that order; junction bases with no gene match: 5. TCRdb's copy holds only in-frame clones and misses some; the assay was immunoSEQ multiplex PCR. The data hold tens of thousands of clones, with 89% observed a single time. This receptor was obtained from a man between 45 and 60 years old in good health. Source material: blood. V is TRBV7-9 and J is TRBJ2-7, with TRBD1 matching over 7 bases. The CDR3 protein is CASNPGQTYEQYF. The CDR3, as DNA: TGTGCCAGCAACCCGGGACAGACCTACGAGCAGTACTTC.